The next 25 T cell receptor beta chains were all read from a single sample in a study of cytomegalovirus exposure and HLA in healthy donors. Use of 60 Vbeta and 13 Jbeta primers characterized the PCR. The assay was immunoSEQ multiplex PCR, and TCRdb's table has in-frame clones only and misses some. The table lists under 200,000 clones, roughly 83% of them singletons. Sequenced input: PBMCs. The receptor source for this set is a boy younger than 10 in good health and CMV-seronegative.

The chain joins TRBV5-5 to TRBJ2-3; 7 nucleotides match TRBD2. From germline, CDR1 is SGHKS and CDR2 YYEKEE (reference sequence). The CDR3 totals 16 residues. V trimming: 1 base; J trimming: 4 bases; junction bases outside the gene matches: 9. CDR3 region: CASSLTVREWADTQYF. Here the CDR3 DNA reads TGTGCCAGCAGCTTGACGGTGCGGGAGTGGGCAGATACGCAGTATTTT.

The V and J genes are TRBV7-9 and TRBJ2-2; 9 bases align to TRBD1. Trimming at V came to 5 bases and at J to 1 base, leaving 8 bases not matched to a gene. In germline, CDR1 is SEHNR, CDR2 FQNEAQ (reference sequence). CDR3 size: 17 residues. Here the CDR3 DNA reads TGTGCCAGCAGCGCTTTCCCGGGACAGGGGAACACCGGGGAGCTGTTTTTT. This codes for CASSAFPGQGNTGELFF.

Here the CDR3 reads CATSRGRTLPGETQYF. The CDR3 DNA reads as TGTGCCACCAGCAGGGGGCGGACCCTCCCGGGAGAGACCCAGTACTTC. The J gene is TRBJ2-5, the V gene TRBV15; TRBD1 might be the D (5 bases). The germline V gene has CDR1 LNHNV and CDR2 YYDKDF (reference sequence). This CDR3 spans 16 amino acids. Trimming stripped 3 bases from V and 4 bases from J, with 18 bases between.

This clone showed up just a few times. This rearrangement joins TRBV4-1 to TRBJ2-7; tentative D call: TRBD2 (5 bases). CDR1 and CDR2 (germline): MGHRA, YSYEKL. The CDR3 is 15 amino acids. Trimming left V 3 bases short and J 2 bases short, with 14 bases between. The CDR3: CASSQGEAEPYEQYF. Written as DNA, the CDR3 is TGCGCCAGCAGCCAGGGAGAGGCAGAACCCTACGAGCAGTACTTC.

The chain employs TRBV7-2 and TRBJ2-1; TRBD2 matches 8 bases. With V trimmed by 2 bases and J by 8 bases, 11 bases remained unmatched. CDR1 and CDR2 (germline): SGHTA, FQGNSA. The CDR3 spans 16 residues. DNA of the CDR3: TGTGCCAGCAGCTTAACCGGGGGGGAGGGTGTGCATGAGCAGTTCTTC. Residues: CASSLTGGEGVHEQFF.

The genes are TRBV9 and TRBJ2-7; TRBD1 agrees at 7 bases. V was pared by 4 bases and J by 4 bases, with 11 bases of the junction left unmatched. Germline lookup yields CDR1 SGDLS and CDR2 YYNGEE. There are 15 residues in the CDR3. CDR3 nucleotides: TGTGCCAGCAGCTTCTCCACCGGGACAGAGTACGAGCAGTACTTC. It specifies CASSFSTGTEYEQYF.

The gene calls are TRBV27 and TRBJ1-5, with D unresolved. V was shortened by 2 bases and J by 5 bases, with 10 bases between the two germline ends. The CDR3 spans 14 residues. Germline CDR1 and CDR2: MNHEY and SMNVEV (reference sequence). CDR3 in amino acids: CASSLREAYQPQHF. CDR3 bases: TGTGCCAGCAGTTTACGGGAGGCGTATCAGCCCCAGCATTTT.

The V gene is TRBV29-1, the J gene TRBJ1-4, with D unresolved. The CDR3 runs to 13 residues. The ends were cut back, 2 bases at V and 10 bases at J, with 14 bases in the middle. CDR1 SQVTM and CDR2 ANQGSEA come from the germline V gene. Here the CDR3 reads CSVELEALGKLFF. Here the CDR3 DNA reads TGCAGCGTTGAACTTGAGGCCCTTGGAAAACTGTTTTTT.

The rearrangement joins TRBV5-1 to TRBJ2-1, with D tentatively TRBD1 (6 bases). This CDR3 is 14 amino acids long. CDR1 is SGHRS, CDR2 YFSETQ, per germline. V shed 4 bases and J shed 10 bases, with 18 bases lying between them. This CDR3 reads CASSAVRTRGEQFF. CDR3 DNA sequence: TGCGCCAGCAGCGCCGTCCGAACCAGGGGCGAGCAGTTCTTC.

The chain combines TRBV12-5 with TRBJ1-1, with unresolved D. The CDR3 is made up of 14 amino acids. CDR1 is LGHNT and CDR2 is FRNRAP in the germline V gene. V dropped 7 bases and J dropped 3 bases, with 15 bases sitting between them. In DNA form, the CDR3 reads TGTGCTAGTGCCATTTCCCTCGGGGACACTGAAGCTTTCTTT. Protein sequence: CASAISLGDTEAFF.

This clone came up a few times. The gene calls are TRBV7-9 and TRBJ2-1; 7 nucleotides match TRBD2. Looked up from germline, CDR1 is SEHNR and CDR2 is FQNEAQ (reference sequence). The CDR3 has 16 residues. The junction had 13 bases not matched to a gene; V was cut back by 5 bases and J by 6 bases. CDR3 region: CASSRGEHEGSNEQFF. The CDR3 DNA sequence: TGTGCCAGCAGCCGGGGGGAACACGAGGGGAGCAATGAGCAGTTCTTC.

The chain has TRBV7-2 and TRBJ2-2; 14 bases are shared with TRBD2. Germline CDR1 is SGHTA and CDR2 is FQGNSA. CDR3 length: 17 amino acids. V gave up 1 base and J gave up 7 bases; unmatched junction bases: 5. The DNA for the CDR3 is TGTGCCAGCAGCTTAGATGGGACTAGCGGGAGTGGCGGGGAGCTGTTTTTT. Amino acids: CASSLDGTSGSGGELFF.

The rearrangement uses TRBV6-5 and TRBJ2-5, with 7 bases identical to TRBD1. Germline loops: CDR1 MNHEY, CDR2 SVGAGI. The CDR3 is 15 amino acids. V dropped 3 bases and J dropped 12; count of bases not matched to a gene: 16. The CDR3 DNA reads as TGTGCCAGCAGTTATGTACAGGGGCATCAAGAAGGAGAGTACTTC. It encodes CASSYVQGHQEGEYF.

V and J are TRBV6-5 and TRBJ1-1, with 7 bases identical to TRBD1. Germline CDR1 MNHEY, CDR2 SVGAGI. V lost 6 bases to trimming and J lost 1 base; unmatched junction nucleotides: 11. CDR3 length equals 16 residues. The CDR3 DNA sequence: TGTGCCAGCAGCTACAGGGACAGACAAAAGAACACTGAAGCTTTCTTT. Its translation: CASSYRDRQKNTEAFF.

V and J are TRBV20-1 and TRBJ2-1, with unresolved D. The CDR3 runs to 11 residues. The V and J ends lost 4 bases and 5 bases respectively, with 6 bases between them. Per germline, CDR1 DFQATT and CDR2 SNEGSKA (reference sequence). As DNA, the CDR3 is TGCAGTGCTACCCAGAACAATGAGCAGTTCTTC. This sequence encodes CSATQNNEQFF.

The chain joins TRBV10-2 to TRBJ2-7; maybe TRBD1 (6 bases). CDR3 size: 13 residues. Germline assignment: CDR1 WSHSY and CDR2 SAAADI. V lost 8 bases and J lost 3, with 14 bases in between. The CDR3 spells CASGTPGVYEQYF. DNA of the CDR3: TGCGCCAGCGGAACCCCAGGGGTCTACGAGCAGTACTTC.

The CDR3 here is CASSSHTGNQPQHF. CDR3 coding DNA: TGTGCCAGCAGTTCCCATACAGGGAATCAGCCCCAGCATTTT. The rearrangement links TRBV28 to TRBJ1-5, with D possibly being TRBD1 (6 bases). Germline CDR1 and CDR2: MDHEN and SYDVKM. Trimming took 4 bases from V and 4 from J, leaving 11 bases between them. This CDR3 has 14 residues.

The V gene is TRBV7-9, the J gene TRBJ2-4; 7 bases agree with TRBD1. Germline loops: CDR1 SEHNR, CDR2 FQNEAQ (reference sequence). The CDR3 is 15 amino acids. The J segment lost 3 bases and the V segment lost 5 bases, leaving 7 bases of the junction unmatched. In DNA, the CDR3 is TGTGCCAGCAGCGAACCCGGGACAGACAAAAACATTCAGTACTTC. Translated, it gives CASSEPGTDKNIQYF.

The chain uses TRBV2 and TRBJ1-1; no reliable D call. Looked up from germline, CDR1 is SNHLY and CDR2 is FYNNEI. This CDR3 comprises 13 residues. V was trimmed by 4 bases and J by 0 bases, leaving 6 bases between them. CDR3 coding DNA: TGTGCCAGCAGTGGAGCTATGAACACTGAAGCTTTCTTT. Amino acids: CASSGAMNTEAFF.

The chain links TRBV5-4 to TRBJ1-1, with D possibly being TRBD1 (5 bases). Per the germline V gene, CDR1 is SGHNT and CDR2 is YYREEE (reference sequence). V lost 0 bases to trimming and J lost 7 bases, with 10 bases between them. The CDR3 extends over 13 amino acids. CDR3 nucleotide sequence: TGTGCCAGCAGCTTGGGCAGGGATAATGAAGCTTTCTTT. Its protein product is CASSLGRDNEAFF.

The J gene is TRBJ2-5, the V gene TRBV5-1; 8 positions agree with TRBD2. The V gene end was trimmed by 0 bases and the J gene end by 7 bases; junction bases not matched to a gene: 8. This CDR3 has 15 residues. Germline loops: CDR1 SGHRS, CDR2 YFSETQ. Here the CDR3 DNA reads TGCGCCAGCAGCTTGGGGCGGCGGGGGGCAGGGACCCAGTACTTC. Translation gives CASSLGRRGAGTQYF. The full variable domain, with the rest looked up from reference TRBV5-1 and TRBJ2-5, is KAGVTQTPRYLIKTRGQQVTLSCSPISGHRSVSWYQQTPGQGLQFLFEYFSETQRNKGNFPGRFSGRQFSNSRSEMNVSTLELGDSALYLCASSLGRRGAGTQYFGPGTRLLVL.

The chain employs TRBV6-5 and TRBJ1-2; D not resolved. The CDR3 covers 16 residues. Germline lookup yields CDR1 MNHEY and CDR2 SVGAGI. Trimming left V 3 bases short and J 4 bases short, with 18 bases between. CDR3 region: CASSYQWEGRSYGYTF. The CDR3 nucleotides read TGTGCCAGCAGTTATCAGTGGGAAGGGAGGAGCTATGGCTACACCTTC.

The rearrangement joins TRBV19 to TRBJ2-6, with 9 bases fitting TRBD1. The V segment lost 4 bases and the J segment 5 bases; nucleotides outside the gene matches: 12. Germline V gene sequence: CDR1 LNHDA, CDR2 SQIVND (reference sequence). This CDR3 spans 18 amino acids. The CDR3 DNA is TGTGCCAGTAGTACGCAAATTTTTGGACAGGGGAGGGCCAACGTCCTGACTTTC. Its protein product is CASSTQIFGQGRANVLTF.

V and J are TRBV9 and TRBJ2-5, with TRBD2 matching over 8 bases. J lost 5 bases, V lost 2 bases, and 11 bases had no gene match. Germline CDR1 SGDLS, CDR2 YYNGEE. The CDR3 length is 16 residues. CDR3 loop: CASSVAGLAGFETQYF. The DNA of the CDR3 is TGTGCCAGCAGCGTCGCCGGCCTAGCGGGTTTCGAGACCCAGTACTTC.

The rearrangement uses TRBV7-8 and TRBJ2-3; a possible D gene is TRBD2 (6 bases). The V gene's germline CDR1 is SGHVS and CDR2 FQNEAQ. This CDR3 is built from 16 residues. Between the trimmed V and J ends, which lost 5 bases and 4 bases, there was a span of 19 bases. CDR3 nucleotide sequence: TGTGCCAGCAGCAATCCAAGGACTATACCTTCAGATACGCAGTATTTT. Its protein product is CASSNPRTIPSDTQYF.